Shown below are 7 T cell receptor beta chains from a single sample sequenced in a study of T-cell reconstitution after alpha-beta-depleted transplantation in children. TCRbeta library preparation incorporated unique molecular identifiers. A single record per CDR3 protein comes from TCRdb applying MiXCR to the PCR reads. The data contain 97,000 or so distinct CDR3 sequences, approximately 8% of them singletons. The sample consisted of PBMCs, taken before TCRalphabeta/CD19-depleted stem cell transplant. These receptor sequences come from a boy under 10 years old with acute lymphoblastic leukemia, due to receive a stem cell transplant.

There are many counts of this clonotype. The J gene is TRBJ2-3, the V gene TRBV27, with 7 bases matching TRBD1. The CDR3 sequence is 14 residues long. The junction had 3 bases not matched to a gene; V was cut back by 6 bases and J by 0 bases. Germline lookup yields CDR1 MNHEY and CDR2 SMNVEV (reference sequence). The CDR3 loop is CASRKTGSTDTQYF. CDR3 in DNA: TGTGCCAGCAGAAAGACAGGGAGCACAGATACGCAGTATTTT.

The chain uses TRBV7-9 and TRBJ1-1, with D unresolved. Trimming stripped 1 base from V and 1 base from J, with 7 bases between. Germline V CDR1 and CDR2: SEHNR, FQNEAQ (reference sequence). This CDR3 contains 14 residues. The CDR3 reads CASSLEVENTEAFF. CDR3 bases: TGTGCCAGCAGCTTAGAAGTCGAGAACACTGAAGCTTTCTTT.

This clonotype was detected ten times or more. The rearrangement joins TRBV4-1 to TRBJ2-2; 8 bases fit TRBD1. This CDR3 contains 15 residues. With 3 bases clipped from V and 11 bases from J, the junction kept 11 bases outside the gene matches. Germline CDR1 reads MGHRA; CDR2 reads YSYEKL. The CDR3 here is CASSHGAQGAGELFF. CDR3 DNA: TGCGCCAGCAGCCACGGCGCCCAGGGGGCGGGAGAGCTGTTTTTT.

This clonotype was found many times. The CDR3 protein is CASSPPDRENTGELFF. CDR3 nucleotides: TGTGCCAGCAGCCCACCGGACAGGGAAAACACCGGGGAGCTGTTTTTT. The rearrangement joins TRBV4-2 to TRBJ2-2, with 8 bases fitting TRBD1. Germline loops: CDR1 LGHNA, CDR2 YNFKEQ. V was clipped by 4 bases and J by 2 bases; unmatched bases: 6. CDR3 length: 16 residues.

The chain is built from TRBV24-1 and TRBJ2-2; D unresolved. Germline CDR1 KGHDR, CDR2 SFDVKD. The CDR3 consists of 15 residues. The V and J ends lost 4 bases and 6 bases respectively, with 14 bases between them. The CDR3 nucleotides are TGTGCCACCAGTGACCCGGCTGGGCAAGCCGGGGAGCTGTTTTTT. Translated: CATSDPAGQAGELFF.

This clonotype has a count of ten or more. The CDR3 region is CASSLNRGAETQYF. The DNA for the CDR3 is TGTGCCAGCAGCTTAAATCGGGGCGCAGAGACCCAGTACTTC. The genes are TRBV7-2 and TRBJ2-5; D is perhaps TRBD1 or TRBD2 (5 bases each). This CDR3 region has 14 residues. Germline CDR1 and CDR2: SGHTA and FQGNSA. V lost 2 bases to trimming and J lost 4 bases, with 11 bases between them.

J is TRBJ1-6 and V is TRBV7-9; D perhaps matches TRBD1 (5 bases). In germline, CDR1 is SEHNR, CDR2 FQNEAQ (reference sequence). V was cut by 5 bases and J by 14 bases, with 16 bases left in between. CDR3 length: 13 amino acids. CDR3 region: CASSTRQSRSLHF. The CDR3 bases are TGTGCCAGCAGCACCCGACAGTCTAGATCCCTCCACTTT.